This T cell receptor (beta chain) was captured by sequencing in a study of blood T cell repertoires in COVID-19. Trimming cost V 0 bases and J 6 bases, with 3 bases left between them. Per germline, CDR1 SGHNT and CDR2 YYREEE (reference sequence). The CDR3 is 12 residues long. Here immunoSEQ multiplex PCR was the method, and the copy in TCRdb shows in-frame clones only, minus some. The data hold roughly 250,000 clones, with about 89% observed a single time. Sequencing input: peripheral blood. The rearrangement joins TRBV5-4 to TRBJ2-2; no clear D. The TCR originated in a man aged 40-49 years who had recovered from COVID-19. CDR3 nucleotides: TGTGCCAGCAGCTTGGCTCCCGGGGAGCTGTTTTTT. Protein product: CASSLAPGELFF.